Below are 29 T cell receptor beta chains sequenced from a single sample in a study of blood T cells in healthy people across ages. The use of a sample-barcoded 5' primer and a J-beta primer mix characterized a second PCR of 7 to 11 cycles. TCRdb re-derived calls from the 5' RACE reads in MiXCR, one entry per CDR3 protein. The table shows roughly 930,000 distinct CDR3 sequences, with about 48% occurring only once. The sequenced sample was blood. The receptors derive from a man younger than 40 in good health.

The chain couples TRBV7-6 to TRBJ1-1; a possible D gene is TRBD1 (5 bases). The CDR3 length is 13 residues. The germline CDR1 and CDR2 sequences are SGHVS and FNYEAQ. V lost 4 bases and J 3 bases, leaving 9 bases between the germline ends. CDR3 loop: CASSYTGDTEAFF. CDR3 in DNA: TGTGCCAGCAGCTATACGGGGGACACTGAAGCTTTCTTT.

V is TRBV7-2 and J is TRBJ2-3; D might be TRBD1 (6 bases). The CDR3 length is 17 residues. Germline lookup yields CDR1 SGHTA and CDR2 FQGNSA. The V end was cut by 5 bases, the J end by 3 bases, with 21 bases between. The CDR3 DNA reads as TGTGCCAGCAGCAGAAGAGACAGGAGCGTAGGGACAGATACGCAGTATTTT. This sequence encodes CASSRRDRSVGTDTQYF. The entire variable domain, with the rest obtained from reference TRBV7-2 and TRBJ2-3, is as follows: GAGVSQSPSNKVTEKGKDVELRCDPISGHTALYWYRQSLGQGLEFLIYFQGNSAPDKSGLPSDRFSAERTGGSVSTLTIQRTQQEDSAVYLCASSRRDRSVGTDTQYFGPGTRLTVL.

The chain employs TRBV6-1 and TRBJ2-1, with 9 bases matching TRBD1. The CDR3 is made up of 15 amino acids. The germline CDR1 and CDR2 sequences are MNHNS and SASEGT. V gave up 6 bases and J gave up 7 bases; unmatched junction bases: 10. CDR3 in DNA: TGTGCCAGCAGCTCTACCGGGACAGGGCTAAATGAGCAGTTCTTC. This codes for CASSSTGTGLNEQFF.

The sample holds a few counts of this clonotype. This chain links TRBV6-4 with TRBJ2-3, with D perhaps matching TRBD1 or TRBD2 (5 bases each). Germline V gives CDR1 MRHNA, CDR2 SNTAGT. CDR3 size: 19 residues. The V and J ends lost 3 bases and 0 bases respectively, with 22 bases between them. The CDR3 bases are TGTGCCAGCAGTGAGAGTTGGGGGAATGGTACCTCTAGCACAGATACGCAGTATTTT. Encoded protein: CASSESWGNGTSSTDTQYF.

In its sample, this clonotype was seen a few times. A junction boundary mismatches the germline segment, possibly from a read error. J is TRBJ2-1 and V is TRBV7-7; 8 positions agree with TRBD1. The germline V gene encodes CDR1 SSHAT and CDR2 FNYEAQ (reference sequence). The CDR3 consists of 14 residues. The CDR3 here is CASSATGVYNEQFF. The CDR3 DNA reads TGTGCTAGCAGCGCGACAGGGGTGTACAATGAGCAGTTCTTC.

This sequence joins TRBV24-1 and TRBJ1-2; 10 positions agree with TRBD1. V lost 5 bases to trimming and J lost 5 bases; unmatched junction nucleotides: 10. There are 16 residues in the CDR3. CDR1 is KGHDR and CDR2 is SFDVKD in the germline V gene. CDR3 region: CATSGNRDRGNYGYTF. The DNA for the CDR3 is TGTGCCACCAGTGGTAACCGGGACAGGGGAAATTATGGCTACACCTTC.

The table lists this clonotype with a few counts. The chain uses TRBV7-9 and TRBJ1-4, with 8 positions matching TRBD1. The CDR3 has 15 residues. The V segment lost 5 bases and the J segment 5 bases; nucleotides outside the gene matches: 7. Germline CDR1 SEHNR, CDR2 FQNEAQ (reference sequence). This CDR3 reads CASSPLDRANEKLFF. The CDR3 DNA sequence: TGTGCCAGCAGCCCCCTGGACAGGGCAAATGAAAAACTGTTTTTT.

V gene TRBV12-3 or TRBV12-4 combines with J gene TRBJ2-1, with D possibly being TRBD1 (6 bases). TRBJ2-7 matches the DNA end more closely, so the J call is doubtful. The CDR3 contains 12 residues. Here the CDR3 DNA reads TGTGCCAGCAGGTTGGGGGCCCACGAGCAGTACTTC. Amino acids: CASRLGAHEQYF.

V gene TRBV10-3 combines with J gene TRBJ2-5; TRBD2 agrees at 9 bases. CDR3 length equals 14 residues. CDR1 and CDR2 (germline): ENHRY, SYGVKD. V shed 4 bases, J shed 11 bases, and the junction held 11 bases outside the gene matches. CDR3 bases: TGTGCCATCAGTGGTGGGACTAGCCTAAGTGAGCAGTACTTC. Amino acid sequence: CAISGGTSLSEQYF.

As to this clonotype: It is likely a read error, because the conserved phenylalanine at the end of the CDR3 is missing. The rearrangement joins TRBV2 to TRBJ1-2, with 7 bases that match TRBD1. J lost 5 bases, V lost 4 bases, and 10 bases had no gene match. The germline CDR1 and CDR2 sequences are SNHLY and FYNNEI. This CDR3 contains 15 residues. The CDR3 DNA sequence: TGTGCCAGCAGTGCCACAGGGGCGGGACGTTATGGCTACACCTGC. Its translation: CASSATGAGRYGYTC.

This clonotype was seen a handful of times. The chain is built from TRBV24-1 and TRBJ2-1, with 11 bases identical to TRBD2. This CDR3 has 14 residues. V was clipped by 8 bases and J by 7 bases; unmatched bases: 6. The germline gives CDR1 KGHDR, CDR2 SFDVKD. The DNA for the CDR3 is TGTGCCACCATGGTGGCTAGCGGGGGGAATGAGCAGTTCTTC. Protein: CATMVASGGNEQFF.

This clonotype was seen once. This chain links TRBV11-2 with TRBJ2-5; no reliable D call. The DNA matches TRBJ2-7 better at its end, which makes the J call doubtful. Germline V gene sequence: CDR1 SGHAT, CDR2 FQNNGV. This CDR3 comprises 15 residues. This CDR3 reads CASSFFGLRRVEQYF. The CDR3 DNA is TGTGCCAGCAGCTTCTTCGGCCTCCGAAGGGTCGAGCAGTACTTC.

The chain has TRBV20-1 and TRBJ1-1; TRBD1 agrees at 10 bases. The germline V gene has CDR1 DFQATT and CDR2 SNEGSKA (reference sequence). The junction had 5 bases not matched to a gene; V was cut back by 5 bases and J by 8 bases. This CDR3 region has 12 residues. CDR3 residues: CSALGTGEEAFF. In DNA form, the CDR3 reads TGCAGTGCTCTTGGGACAGGGGAGGAAGCTTTCTTT.

The V gene is TRBV4-2, the J gene TRBJ2-7, with unresolved D. Germline loops: CDR1 LGHNA, CDR2 YNFKEQ. The germline V and J ends were trimmed by 1 base and 6 bases, with 16 bases remaining between them. The CDR3 length is 15 residues. CDR3 nucleotide sequence: TGTGCCAGCAGCCAAGTTGGCACCGGGCCTTCCGAGCAGTACTTC. Amino acids: CASSQVGTGPSEQYF.

The chain recombines TRBV20-1 with TRBJ2-1; 8 nucleotides line up with TRBD2. The CDR3 contains 15 residues. Germline V gives CDR1 DFQATT, CDR2 SNEGSKA (reference sequence). V was pared by 6 bases and J by 7 bases, with 14 bases of the junction left unmatched. In DNA, the CDR3 is TGCAGTGCCATAGGGGTAACTAGCGGAGATAATGAGCAGTTCTTC. This encodes CSAIGVTSGDNEQFF.

The chain uses TRBV9 and TRBJ2-1; 15 nucleotides match TRBD2. V was pared by 10 bases and J by 4 bases, with 12 bases of the junction left unmatched. Germline assignment: CDR1 SGDLS and CDR2 YYNGEE. CDR3 length equals 17 residues. The CDR3 region is CAQTRTSGGAGYNEQFF. The CDR3 nucleotides read TGTGCCCAGACTCGGACTAGCGGGGGGGCAGGGTACAATGAGCAGTTCTTC. Complete variable domain (other parts from reference TRBV9 and TRBJ2-1): DSGVTQTPKHLITATGQRVTLRCSPRSGDLSVYWYQQSLDQGLQFLIQYYNGEERAKGNILERFSAQQFPDLHSELNLSSLELGDSALYFCAQTRTSGGAGYNEQFFGPGTRLTVL.

The V gene is TRBV20-1, the J gene TRBJ2-3; no definite D call. This CDR3 comprises 14 residues. Trimming pared 5 bases from V and 8 bases from J, leaving 20 bases between. The germline V gene has CDR1 DFQATT and CDR2 SNEGSKA (reference sequence). DNA for the CDR3: TGCAGTGCTCCAAGGTCCCACGACCTGATTACGCAGTATTTT. This encodes CSAPRSHDLITQYF.

This clonotype was observed a few times. The rearrangement uses TRBV6-5 and TRBJ1-2; D perhaps matches TRBD1 (5 bases). The ends were cut back, 4 bases at V and 0 bases at J, with 12 bases in the middle. The germline CDR1 and CDR2 sequences are MNHEY and SVGAGI. This CDR3 contains 15 residues. The DNA for the CDR3 is TGTGCCAGCAGTTGGGACGGGAAAGCTAACTATGGCTACACCTTC. The encoded protein is CASSWDGKANYGYTF.

In its sample, this clonotype was seen a few times. V usage is TRBV6-5 and J usage is TRBJ1-2; TRBD1 is a possible D gene (6 bases). The CDR3 covers 14 residues. Trimming took 0 bases from V and 8 from J, leaving 13 bases between them. Per the germline V gene, CDR1 is MNHEY and CDR2 is SVGAGI. In DNA, the CDR3 is TGTGCCAGCAGTTACTCACACACAGGGTCAGGCTACACCTTC. As protein: CASSYSHTGSGYTF.

The rearrangement uses TRBV20-1 and TRBJ1-2, with D unclear. The length of the CDR3 is 13 residues. CDR1 DFQATT and CDR2 SNEGSKA come from the germline V gene (reference sequence). Trimming cost V 6 bases and J 3 bases, with 14 bases left between them. The CDR3 DNA is TGCAGTGCAAAAAACCGGGAGGACTATGGCTACACCTTC. Protein sequence: CSAKNREDYGYTF.

The chain combines TRBV5-1 with TRBJ2-2, with D maybe TRBD1 (6 bases). The V and J ends lost 0 bases and 6 bases respectively, with 12 bases between them. The CDR3 is 15 amino acids. The germline V gene encodes CDR1 SGHRS and CDR2 YFSETQ. The CDR3 nucleotides are TGCGCCAGCAGCTTGGACGGGACATTTCCCGGGGAGCTGTTTTTT. Translated: CASSLDGTFPGELFF.

The chain employs TRBV7-2 and TRBJ1-4, with TRBD1 identical over 7 bases. The CDR3 contains 14 residues. J lost 3 bases, V lost 7 bases, and 5 bases had no gene match. Per the germline V gene, CDR1 is SGHTA and CDR2 is FQGNSA. CDR3 loop: CASTPGTANEKLFF. In DNA, the CDR3 is TGTGCCAGCACCCCCGGGACAGCTAATGAAAAACTGTTTTTT.

This chain connects TRBV20-1 to TRBJ1-2, with D possibly being TRBD1 (6 bases). Between the trimmed V and J ends, which lost 1 base and 7 bases, there was a span of 10 bases. The germline gives CDR1 DFQATT, CDR2 SNEGSKA (reference sequence). This CDR3 spans 12 amino acids. Here the CDR3 reads CSARATGSGYTF. The CDR3 nucleotides read TGCAGTGCTAGAGCAACAGGGTCTGGCTACACCTTC.

This clonotype was counted between two and nine times. The chain uses TRBV4-3 and TRBJ1-1; possible D gene TRBD1, 6 bases. The V and J ends lost 0 bases and 6 bases respectively, with 17 bases between them. CDR3 size: 16 residues. Germline V gives CDR1 LGHNA, CDR2 YSLEER. This chain's CDR3 is CASSQDRQGWRAEAFF. CDR3 coding DNA: TGCGCCAGCAGCCAAGATCGGCAGGGGTGGAGGGCTGAAGCTTTCTTT.

This chain links TRBV5-1 with TRBJ2-3; 7 bases are a match to TRBD1. The germline V gene encodes CDR1 SGHRS and CDR2 YFSETQ. Trimming at V came to 4 bases and at J to 6 bases, leaving 8 bases not matched to a gene. The CDR3 covers 14 residues. CDR3 protein: CASSDGTVKDTQYF. In nucleotides, the CDR3 is TGCGCCAGCAGCGACGGGACAGTAAAGGATACGCAGTATTTT.

The sample holds a few counts of this clonotype. V usage is TRBV25-1 and J usage is TRBJ2-3; perhaps TRBD1 as D (6 bases). The germline gives CDR1 MGHDK, CDR2 SYGVNS. The length of the CDR3 is 16 residues. Trimming shortened V by 3 bases and J by 0 bases, and 13 bases separated the two germline ends. As DNA, the CDR3 is TGTGCCAGCAGTGATCTTGCAGGGGCTAGCACAGATACGCAGTATTTT. It is translated as CASSDLAGASTDTQYF. Drawing the rest from reference TRBV25-1 and TRBJ2-3, the complete variable domain is EADIYQTPRYLVIGTGKKITLECSQTMGHDKMYWYQQDPGMELHLIHYSYGVNSTEKGDLSSESTVSRIRTEHFPLTLESARPSHTSQYLCASSDLAGASTDTQYFGPGTRLTVL.

This clonotype was seen at least ten times. The chain carries TRBV2 and TRBJ1-5; 9 bases agree with TRBD1. The V segment lost 6 bases and the J segment 3 bases; nucleotides outside the gene matches: 6. This CDR3 region has 15 residues. Germline V gives CDR1 SNHLY, CDR2 FYNNEI. CDR3 region: CASSGQGTVNQPQHF. In nucleotides, the CDR3 is TGTGCCAGCAGCGGACAGGGGACGGTCAATCAGCCCCAGCATTTT.

This clonotype was counted a single time. The V and J genes are TRBV28 and TRBJ1-1; tentative D call: TRBD1 (6 bases). This CDR3 region has 13 residues. V lost 4 bases and J lost 10, with 16 bases in between. Per the germline V gene, CDR1 is MDHEN and CDR2 is SYDVKM. In DNA form, the CDR3 reads TGTGCCAGCAGTTCGCAGGGGACGGGAGGAGCTTTCTTT. As protein: CASSSQGTGGAFF.

For this clonotype: The junction departs from germline at one end; a sequencing error may be responsible. J is TRBJ2-7 and V is TRBV6-2 or TRBV6-3; 9 bases are shared with TRBD1. This CDR3 is 16 amino acids long. Per the germline V gene, CDR1 is MNHEY and CDR2 is SVGEGT. The CDR3: CAGSSPGTGRGYEQYF. The CDR3 DNA reads as TGTGCCGGCAGCTCACCTGGGACAGGGAGAGGCTACGAGCAGTACTTC.